The following is a TCR beta chain sequence with its context. Time point denoted: after trial treatment. As for treatment: LDRT plus nivolumab, ipilimumab, low-dose cyclophosphamide and aspirin (RACIN trial). Donors were administered nivolumab, ipilimumab, aspirin and low-dose cyclophosphamide, together with low-dose radiotherapy. V gave up 2 bases and J gave up 6 bases, with 18 bases separating them. Per the germline V gene, CDR1 is SGHTA and CDR2 is FQGNSA. CDR3 size: 16 residues. These data originate in a study of low-dose radiotherapy and immunotherapy resistance in tumors. Study in general: Cohort 1 got 0.5 Gy per fraction every 2 weeks, 6.5 Gy in total.

TRAV- and TRBV-specific primers, spanning alpha and beta chains, primed first-strand cDNA. Using a constant-region primer together with a V-primer adapter, TCRs were subjected to 15 to 25 PCR cycles of amplification. MiXCR was run by TCRdb on the reads, yielding one entry per CDR3 protein. This table holds around 100,000 distinct CDR3 sequences, around 21% found once. This clonotype was sampled from a male donor with prostate cancer. Specimen: PBMCs, collected after low-dose radiotherapy plus immunotherapy. The chain is built from TRBV7-2 and TRBJ2-3, with D tentatively TRBD2 (6 bases). The CDR3 DNA reads as TGTGCCAGCAGCTTAAATCCCGGGACTCCGTGGGATACGCAGTATTTT. Amino acid sequence: CASSLNPGTPWDTQYF.